The subject of this entry is one T cell receptor (beta chain). No antigen is known for it. Per-base qualities were not stored, and no clone one base away is much larger. This entry belongs to a study of graft-versus-host responses after intestinal transplantation (dated by TCRdb to the early 2020s). Study-level background: The transplants that recipients got were multivisceral, liver-intestinal, or isolated intestinal. A peak of at least 4% donor T cells among recipient peripheral blood mononuclear cells was the definition used for donor T cell macrochimerism. The cohort enrolled some 23 intestinal transplant recipients including one retransplant, and a few patients lacking pretransplant specimens were excluded. Rather than being sequenced by the commercial service, samples from a few later patients were sequenced in-house on an Illumina MiSeq and processed with MiXCR. After intestinal transplantation, graft-versus-host and host-versus-graft alloreactive T cell clones in the graft, circulation and bone marrow were tracked using bulk TCR-beta CDR3 sequencing. Anti-thymocyte globulin induction was given to all recipients, followed by maintenance tacrolimus and steroids for around three years. To identify alloreactive clones, pre-transplant mixed lymphocyte reaction products were sequenced and compared with unstimulated pre-transplant donor and recipient T cells.

The method behind the library was the immunoSEQ multiplex PCR assay. For most patients, genomic DNA was isolated with the Qiagen DNeasy Blood and Tissue Kit and shipped frozen to Adaptive Biotechnologies for TCR sequencing. For most patients, genomic DNA was subjected to high-throughput TCR-beta CDR3 sequencing by Adaptive Biotechnologies. The published analysis was carried out like this. TCR sequencing data were retrieved from Adaptive's ImmunoSEQ software for 18 patients, whereas three other patients were processed with MiXCR and VDJtools. CD4 versus CD8 sorting errors were corrected by removing sequences found in both subsets at a frequency ratio below 5:1. CDR3 nucleotide sequences shared by donor and recipient were removed because the origin of these sequences could not be assigned. At least 2-fold expansion over unstimulated cells and a minimum CFSE-low frequency of 0.002% (template counts) or 0.001% (read counts) were required for clones to be classified as alloreactive. A clone was considered mappable if detected in the sequenced pre-transplant spleen, lymph node, or MLR CFSE-low populations of the donor or recipient. The cumulative frequency of alloreactive clones was calculated as a percentage of all sequences, weighted by copy number. TCRdb re-hosts the immuneACCESS table, in-frame sequences only. Its copies lack some clones; in the studies checked, an unresolved V gene accounts for under half of them, and the cause for the rest is not known. V and J calls and clone size are those listed in that table; D and trimming were worked out from the DNA. This sample lists around 90,000 clones; 80% to 95% were detected once. The ten largest clones capture roughly 0.49% of the sample.

Summary of the overall study and its limitations: The conclusions were limited by the relatively low number and heterogeneity of the intestinal transplant patients. GvH clones were detected in recipient bone marrow, and some appeared earlier in ileal mucosa or blood, consistent with an intestinal mucosal origin. In patients with donor T cell macrochimerism, the allografts had high GvH to HvG T cell clonal ratios. Early after transplant, peak levels of circulating GvH clones were found to be associated with declines in HvG clones.

The time point label for this specimen denotes: cells obtained before transplantation from donor or recipient. CD3+CD4+ and CD3+CD8+ populations were FACS-sorted from unstimulated pre-transplant donor and recipient cells taken from spleen or lymph nodes. Sequencing used unstimulated CD8+ T cells sorted from spleen or lymph node cells, obtained before intestinal transplant. The clonotype was recovered from a human donor who received an intestinal transplant.

For the CDR3, the sequence is CAWRGSVEETQYF. The nucleotide sequence is given as TGTGCCTGGAGAGGTAGCGTTGAAGAGACCCAGTACTTC. The chain joins TRBV30 to TRBJ2-5; TRBD2 is possibly the D segment (5 matching bases). Taken from the germline V gene (reference sequence), the CDR1 and CDR2 loops are GTSNPN and SVGIG. The V end loses 3 bases and the J end loses 3 bases, and a stretch of 11 bases separates them. CDR3 length: 13 amino acids, cysteine to phenylalanine. Kept here is only the CDR3 DNA, which spans 39 bases and is read in frame from base 1. Extended through the reference TRBV30 and TRBJ2-5 proteins, this CDR3 yields the full variable domain: SQTIHQWPATLVQPVGSPLSLECTVEGTSNPNLYWYRQAAGRGLQLLFYSVGIGQISSEVPQNLSASRPQDRQFILSSKKLLLSDSGFYLCAWRGSVEETQYFGPGTRLLVL.